This TCR beta chain was documented in a study of glioma-infiltrating T cells. Study-level points and caveats: Very few CDR3 sequences were shared between tissue and blood. Gliomas, especially low-grade, showed above-expected tissue-blood divergence; non-neoplastic patients showed below.

Amplification of TCR alpha and beta CDR3 regions from RNA used iRepertoire nested multiplex PCR. Input was roughly 100-450 ng of tissue mRNA or PBMC total RNA. Each CDR3 protein is one row after TCRdb ran MiXCR on the multiplex PCR reads. Found here are over 100,000 distinct CDR3 sequences, less than 30% of them singletons; the top ten hold about 30%. As regards this clonotype: What it recognizes is unknown.

The CDR3 contains 15 residues. V trimming: 0 bases; J trimming: 3 bases; junction bases outside the gene matches: 4. Germline loops: CDR1 GTSNPN, CDR2 SVGIG (reference sequence). This receptor was identified in a human donor with low-grade glioma or glioblastoma, undergoing nonglioma brain surgery, or in good health (not recorded which). Input material: glioma tissue, nonneoplastic brain tissue, or PBMCs (not recorded which). The gene calls are TRBV30 and TRBJ1-1, with 10 bases aligning to TRBD1. The CDR3 nucleotides read TGTGCCTGGAGTGTGTCGGGGACAGGGGACACTGAAGCTTTCTTT. Its protein product is CAWSVSGTGDTEAFF.